The clone carrying this T cell receptor beta chain occurred many times. Its cognate antigen is unknown. The data were taken from a study of CD8 T cells in ankylosing spondylitis. Whole-study results and caveats: Enrichment of disease-linked clones was reportedly significant in matched ankylosing spondylitis synovial fluid.

TCRdb used MiXCR to reprocess the 5' RACE reads, holding one entry per CDR3 protein. Here the sample spans 250,000 to 400,000 distinct CDR3 sequences, around a tenth being singletons. V was trimmed by 3 bases and J by 7 bases, leaving 6 bases between them. The V gene's germline CDR1 is LGHNA and CDR2 YSLEER. The CDR3 extends over 12 amino acids. The source material was blood, either unsorted or a sorted T cell fraction (not recorded which). The V call is TRBV4-3, the J call TRBJ2-2; the D gene could be TRBD1 or TRBD2 (5 bases each). This TCR derives from a female donor with ankylosing spondylitis or in good health (not recorded which). The CDR3 here is CASSQGVGELFF. The CDR3 DNA sequence: TGCGCCAGCAGCCAGGGGGTCGGGGAGCTGTTTTTT.